Given below is one T cell receptor beta chain in context. The entry originates in a study of blood T cell repertoires in COVID-19. At the level of the study: Researchers got acute and convalescent COVID-19 samples from the United States, Italy and Spain.

Authors' methods: For nucleated cells, counts were estimated from reference gene primer amplification. Sequencing used immunoSEQ multiplex PCR; TCRdb keeps in-frame clones, though not all of them. D and trimming come from the DNA, and the V and J calls and clone size come from that table. Of approximately 150,000 clones detected, around 81% appear once; the ten largest clones hold approximately 10%. V lost 4 bases and J lost 4, with 23 bases in between. The CDR3 is made up of 18 amino acids. Material: peripheral blood. The sequence derives from a man aged 60 to 75 with active or convalescent COVID-19. J is TRBJ1-5 and V is TRBV23-1; TRBD1 is a possible D gene (6 bases). TRBV23-1 is assigned to the ORF class and has an uncertain function. The CDR3 DNA reads as TGCGCCAGCAGTCCATCGCGTCTCGAGGCCAGGGGAAATCAGCCCCAGCATTTT. Translating it yields CASSPSRLEARGNQPQHF.